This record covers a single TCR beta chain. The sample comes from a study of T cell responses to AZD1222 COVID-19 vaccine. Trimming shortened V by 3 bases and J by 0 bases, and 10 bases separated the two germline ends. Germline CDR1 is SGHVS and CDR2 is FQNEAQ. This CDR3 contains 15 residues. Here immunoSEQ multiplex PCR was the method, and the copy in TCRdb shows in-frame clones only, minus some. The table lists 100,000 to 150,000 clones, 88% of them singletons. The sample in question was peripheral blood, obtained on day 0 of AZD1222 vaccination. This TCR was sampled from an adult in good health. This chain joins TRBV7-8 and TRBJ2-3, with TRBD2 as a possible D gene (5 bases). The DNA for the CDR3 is TGTGCCAGCAGCTTGAAGTGGACTAGCACAGATACGCAGTATTTT. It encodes CASSLKWTSTDTQYF.